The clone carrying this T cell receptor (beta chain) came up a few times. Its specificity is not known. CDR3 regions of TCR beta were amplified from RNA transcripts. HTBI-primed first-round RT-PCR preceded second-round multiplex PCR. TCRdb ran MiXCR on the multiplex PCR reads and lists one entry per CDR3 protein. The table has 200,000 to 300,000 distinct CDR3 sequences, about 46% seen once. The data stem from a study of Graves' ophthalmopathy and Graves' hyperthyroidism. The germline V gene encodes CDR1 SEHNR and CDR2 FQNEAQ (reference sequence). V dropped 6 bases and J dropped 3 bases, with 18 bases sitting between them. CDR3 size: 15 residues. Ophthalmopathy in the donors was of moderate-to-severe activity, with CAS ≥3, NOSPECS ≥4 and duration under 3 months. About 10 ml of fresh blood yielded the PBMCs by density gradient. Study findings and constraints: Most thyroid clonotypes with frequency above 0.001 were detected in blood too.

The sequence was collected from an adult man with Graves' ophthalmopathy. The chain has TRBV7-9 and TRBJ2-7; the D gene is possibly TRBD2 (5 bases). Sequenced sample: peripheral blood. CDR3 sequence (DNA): TGTGCCAGCAGTTCCCCTGGACTTTCCGACTACGAGCAGTACTTC. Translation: CASSSPGLSDYEQYF.